Described below is a single T cell receptor beta chain sequence and its context. This specimen belongs to a study of response to subunit inactivated influenza vaccine. Germline-derived CDR1 and CDR2 are SGHAT and FQDESV (reference sequence). Losses at the gene ends were 5 bases for V and 6 bases for J; bases not matched to a gene: 25. This CDR3 has 20 amino acids. TCRdb independently ran MiXCR on the RT-PCR reads; one entry per CDR3 protein. The sample yields roughly 700,000 distinct CDR3 sequences, about a sixth seen once. The receptor comes from a middle-aged man who received an inactivated influenza vaccine. The sequencing here drew on PBMCs from blood, taken approximately 12 days after vaccination. The chain is built from TRBV11-1 and TRBJ2-1; TRBD2 agrees at 7 bases. This CDR3 is CASSPPWAGETHRTVNEQFF. The CDR3 nucleotides read TGTGCCAGCAGCCCCCCGTGGGCGGGAGAAACCCACCGAACCGTCAATGAGCAGTTCTTC.